The clone carrying this T cell receptor beta chain appeared many times. Unique molecular identifiers tagged the TCRbeta library. One entry per CDR3 protein results from TCRdb running MiXCR on the PCR reads. The data contain roughly 280,000 distinct CDR3 sequences, around a tenth of them seen just once; the ten biggest clones take up about a quarter. Germline V CDR1 and CDR2: SGHTA, FQGTGA. This CDR3 has 15 amino acids. The ends lost 6 bases at V and 2 bases at J; junction bases unmatched: 8. This specimen belongs to a study of T-cell reconstitution after alpha-beta-depleted transplantation in children.

This chain connects TRBV7-3 to TRBJ2-3; TRBD1 matches at 7 bases. The clonotype comes from a male patient between 2 and 10 years old who had a stem cell transplant for chronic granulomatous disease, so the T cells may come from the graft donor. The material was peripheral blood, obtained 180 days after TCRalphabeta/CD19-depleted stem cell transplant. In DNA, the CDR3 is TGTGCCAGCAGGATGACGGGACAGAACACAGATACGCAGTATTTT. Translating gives CASRMTGQNTDTQYF.